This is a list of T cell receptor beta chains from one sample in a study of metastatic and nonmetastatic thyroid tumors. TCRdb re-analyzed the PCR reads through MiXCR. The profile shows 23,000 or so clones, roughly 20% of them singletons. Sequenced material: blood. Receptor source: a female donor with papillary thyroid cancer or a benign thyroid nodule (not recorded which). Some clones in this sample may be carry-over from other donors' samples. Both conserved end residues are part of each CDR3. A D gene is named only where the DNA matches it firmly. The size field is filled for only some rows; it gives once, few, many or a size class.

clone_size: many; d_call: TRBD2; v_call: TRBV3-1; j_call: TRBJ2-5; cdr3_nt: TGTGCCAGCAGCCAAGGGGCGGGGGTGGCTGGAGGGACCCAGTACTTC; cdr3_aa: CASSQGAGVAGGTQYF
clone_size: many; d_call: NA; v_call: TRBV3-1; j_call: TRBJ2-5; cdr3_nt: TGTGCCAGCAGCCAAGATGGGGGGGGCGGAGAGACCCAGTACTTC; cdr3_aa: CASSQDGGGGETQYF
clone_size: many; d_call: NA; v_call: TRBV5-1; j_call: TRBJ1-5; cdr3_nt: TGCGCCAGCAGCTTGGTTCCAGGCGGGGATCGGCCCCAGCATTTT; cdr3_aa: CASSLVPGGDRPQHF
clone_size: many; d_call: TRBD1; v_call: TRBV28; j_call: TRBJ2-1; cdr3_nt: TGTGCCAGCAGTCCCCGGGACAGGGATTCGGGAAAATATGAGCAGTTCTTC; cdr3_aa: CASSPRDRDSGKYEQFF
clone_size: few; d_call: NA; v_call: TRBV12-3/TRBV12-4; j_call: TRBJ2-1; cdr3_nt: TGTGCCAGCAGTTTAATGGGTGGCGGCTCCTACAATGAGCAGTTCTTC; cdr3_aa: CASSLMGGGSYNEQFF
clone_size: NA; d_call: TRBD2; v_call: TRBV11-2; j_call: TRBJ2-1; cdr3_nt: TGTGCCAGCACCCAGACTAGCGGGAGAAACAATGAGCAGTTCTTC; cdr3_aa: CASTQTSGRNNEQFF
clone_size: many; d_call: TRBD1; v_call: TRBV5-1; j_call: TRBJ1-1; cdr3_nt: TGCGCCAGCAGCAAATTAGGACAGGGGAACACTGAAGCTTTCTTT; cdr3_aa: CASSKLGQGNTEAFF
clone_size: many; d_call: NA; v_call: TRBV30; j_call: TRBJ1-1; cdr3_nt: TGTGCCTGGAGTGCCCACTCGGGAACTGAAGCTTTCTTT; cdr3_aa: CAWSAHSGTEAFF
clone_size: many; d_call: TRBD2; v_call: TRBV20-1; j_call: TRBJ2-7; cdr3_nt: TGCAGTGCCGAGGGCGGGAGGGCCTACGAGCAGTACTTC; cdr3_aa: CSAEGGRAYEQYF
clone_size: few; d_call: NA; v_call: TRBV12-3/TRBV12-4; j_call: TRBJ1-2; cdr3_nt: TGTGCTACCCTTGTGGGGGCGGCTTTGGTAGGCTACACCTTC; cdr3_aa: CATLVGAALVGYTF
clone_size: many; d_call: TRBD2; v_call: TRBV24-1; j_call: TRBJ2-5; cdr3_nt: TGTGCCACCAAGGGACTAGCGGGGGCCGGGGAGACCCAGTACTTC; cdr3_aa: CATKGLAGAGETQYF
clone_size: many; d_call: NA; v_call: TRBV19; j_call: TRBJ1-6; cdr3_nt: TGTGCCAGTAGTATACCTATCCATAATTCACCCCTCCACTTT; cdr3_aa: CASSIPIHNSPLHF
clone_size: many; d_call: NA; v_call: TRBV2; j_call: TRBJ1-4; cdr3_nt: TGTGCCAGCACCCTAAATGAAAAACTGTTTTTT; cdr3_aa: CASTLNEKLFF
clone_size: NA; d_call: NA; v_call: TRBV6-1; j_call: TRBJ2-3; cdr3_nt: TGTGCCAGCAGTGAGCGGAGCACAGATACGCAGTATTTT; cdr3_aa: CASSERSTDTQYF
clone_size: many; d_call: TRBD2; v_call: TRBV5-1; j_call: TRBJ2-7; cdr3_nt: TGCGCCAGCGCTGGGGAGGGAACCGAGCAGTACTTC; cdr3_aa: CASAGEGTEQYF
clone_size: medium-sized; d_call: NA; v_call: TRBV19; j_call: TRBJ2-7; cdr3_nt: TGTGCCAGTAGTCCCCAAGGTGGGACGGCCTACGAGCAGTACTTC; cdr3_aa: CASSPQGGTAYEQYF
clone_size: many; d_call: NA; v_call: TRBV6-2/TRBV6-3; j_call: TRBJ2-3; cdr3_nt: TGTGCCAGCAGCCCCGGGCTACCAGCGGATACGCAGTATTTT; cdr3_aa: CASSPGLPADTQYF
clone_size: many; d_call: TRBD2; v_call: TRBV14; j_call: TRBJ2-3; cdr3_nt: TGTGCCAGCAGCCACTGGACTAGCGGGAAAAGCACAGATACGCAGTATTTT; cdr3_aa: CASSHWTSGKSTDTQYF
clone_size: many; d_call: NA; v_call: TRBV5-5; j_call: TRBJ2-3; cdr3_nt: TGTGCCAGCAGCTTGACTAGCCCCTCGATTACGCAGTATTTT; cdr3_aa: CASSLTSPSITQYF
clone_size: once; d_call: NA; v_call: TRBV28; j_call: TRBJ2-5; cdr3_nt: TGTGCCAGCAGTACACAGGGGGGGGAGACCCAGTACTTC; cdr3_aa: CASSTQGGETQYF
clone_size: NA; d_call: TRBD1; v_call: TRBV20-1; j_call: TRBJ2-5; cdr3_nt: TGCAGTGCTAGAGGGGGACAGGTGGCGATGCTTTCGGTGGAGACCCAGTACTTC; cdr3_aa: CSARGGQVAMLSVETQYF
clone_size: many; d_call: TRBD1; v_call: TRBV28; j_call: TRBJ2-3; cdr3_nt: TGTGCCAGCAGCTCCCCGGGACAGGGGGCGTCAGATACGCAGTATTTT; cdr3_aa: CASSSPGQGASDTQYF
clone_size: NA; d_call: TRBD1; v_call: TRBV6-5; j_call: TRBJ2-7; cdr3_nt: TGTGCCAGCAGTTACCAAGGACAGGGGGCGAAAGAGCAGTACTTC; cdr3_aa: CASSYQGQGAKEQYF